These T cell receptor beta chains were read from a single sample in a study of CD8+ T cells in alopecia areata. The table came from immunoSEQ multiplex PCR; TCRdb's copy has only in-frame clones and leaves some out. This sample yields hundreds of thousands of clones, of which 35% to 40% are seen a single time; roughly 0.5% belongs to the top ten. Sequenced here: CD4+ T cells sorted from blood, sampled around week 34, from a patient treated with tofacitinib. The source of these receptors is a human donor with alopecia areata. Each CDR3 is given with its conserved first and last residue. D genes are given only for firm matches. Some rows have no size entry. The others give once, few or many, or a class for an expanded clone.

abundance | j_gene | v_gene | d_gene | CDR3aa | CDR3nt
- | TRBJ1-5 | TRBV25-1 | - | CASSDGYSNQPQHF | TGTGCCAGCAGTGACGGATATAGCAATCAGCCCCAGCATTTT
few | TRBJ1-1 | TRBV6-5 | - | CASALWADTEAFF | TGTGCCAGCGCTCTTTGGGCGGACACTGAAGCTTTCTTT
- | TRBJ2-1 | TRBV9 | TRBD2 | CASSVESGRDNEQFF | TGTGCCAGCAGCGTAGAAAGCGGGAGGGACAATGAGCAGTTCTTC
- | TRBJ2-7 | TRBV11-2 | TRBD1 | CASSLVPAYRGISYEQYF | TGTGCCAGCAGCTTAGTTCCCGCGTACAGGGGCATCTCCTACGAGCAGTACTTC
- | TRBJ2-1 | TRBV30 | TRBD2 | CAWRRVAGDDEQFF | TGTGCCTGGAGGAGGGTAGCGGGAGACGATGAGCAGTTCTTC
many | TRBJ1-1 | TRBV7-9 | - | CASSILARAGTEAFF | TGTGCCAGCAGCATTCTCGCCCGGGCCGGGACTGAAGCTTTCTTT
- | TRBJ2-7 | TRBV11-3 | TRBD1 | CASSFDRGEQYF | TGTGCCAGCAGCTTTGACAGGGGAGAGCAGTACTTC
- | TRBJ2-5 | TRBV5-4 | - | CASSPGQRGVETQYF | TGTGCCAGCAGCCCAGGACAGCGGGGCGTGGAGACCCAGTACTTC
few | TRBJ2-2 | TRBV5-1 | TRBD1 | CASRPPGQRDGELFF | TGCGCCAGCAGGCCACCGGGACAGAGGGACGGGGAGCTGTTTTTT
- | TRBJ2-5 | TRBV6-5 | - | CASSYIYLGAVTQYF | TGTGCCAGCAGTTATATATACTTAGGCGCGGTGACCCAGTACTTC
- | TRBJ1-5 | TRBV30 | - | CAWSGQNNQPQHF | TGTGCCTGGAGCGGGCAAAACAATCAGCCCCAGCATTTT
- | TRBJ2-5 | TRBV10-3 | TRBD1 | CATHRGIQETQYF | TGTGCCACCCACAGGGGGATCCAAGAGACCCAGTACTTC
- | TRBJ1-1 | TRBV29-1 | TRBD1 | CSVAGGADTEAFF | TGCAGCGTAGCAGGGGGCGCGGACACTGAAGCTTTCTTT
few | TRBJ1-6 | TRBV4-2 | TRBD1 | CASSRRKTGTGFSPLHF | TGTGCCAGCAGCCGGAGAAAGACGGGGACAGGGTTTTCACCCCTCCACTTT
few | TRBJ2-1 | TRBV2 | TRBD2 | CASSVRLAGSYNEQFF | TGTGCCAGCAGTGTACGACTAGCGGGATCTTACAATGAGCAGTTCTTC
- | TRBJ1-1 | TRBV11-2 | TRBD1 | CASSFLRTGVEAFF | TGTGCCAGCAGCTTCCTAAGGACAGGGGTAGAGGCTTTCTTT
- | TRBJ2-1 | TRBV7-9 | - | CASSRDSSYNEQFF | TGTGCCAGCAGTCGGGACTCCTCCTACAATGAGCAGTTCTTC
once | TRBJ2-1 | TRBV30 | - | CAWSVGVLAGNEQFF | TGTGCCTGGAGTGTGGGGGTTCTGGCAGGGAATGAGCAGTTCTTC
- | TRBJ1-2 | TRBV6-1 | - | CASSEPPTYGYTF | TGTGCCAGCAGTGAACCCCCGACCTATGGCTACACCTTC
few | TRBJ2-2 | TRBV4-2 | - | CASSQDEDRQTGELFF | TGTGCCAGCAGCCAAGATGAGGACAGACAGACCGGGGAGCTGTTTTTT
few | TRBJ1-2 | TRBV6-5 | - | CASESGNGYTF | TGTGCCAGCGAGTCGGGGAACGGCTACACCTTC
once | TRBJ1-1 | TRBV27 | - | CASSSQTQNTEAFF | TGTGCCAGCAGTTCTCAGACTCAGAACACTGAAGCTTTCTTT
few | TRBJ2-4 | TRBV20-1 | - | CSARGLDRQYF | TGCAGTGCCCGCGGACTGGATAGACAGTACTTC
- | TRBJ2-5 | TRBV19 | TRBD2 | CASTTGTTRRETQYF | TGTGCCAGTACAACCGGGACTACAAGGAGAGAGACCCAGTACTTC
- | TRBJ2-7 | TRBV5-1 | - | CASSQSLGQAYEQYF | TGCGCCAGCAGCCAGAGTTTGGGACAAGCCTACGAGCAGTACTTC
- | TRBJ2-6 | TRBV5-1 | - | CASSAEFSGANVLTF | TGCGCCAGCAGCGCCGAGTTTTCTGGGGCCAACGTCCTGACTTTC
- | TRBJ2-7 | TRBV4-1 | TRBD1 | CASSSTPQGTDEQYF | TGCGCCAGCAGCTCGACCCCACAGGGGACCGACGAGCAGTACTTC
- | TRBJ2-1 | TRBV5-5 | TRBD2 | CASSRTSGRAGEQFF | TGTGCCAGCAGCAGGACTAGCGGGAGGGCGGGTGAGCAGTTCTTC
- | TRBJ2-7 | TRBV9 | - | CASSAYRDLPYEQYF | TGTGCCAGCAGCGCCTACCGGGACCTACCTTACGAGCAGTACTTC
few | TRBJ2-7 | TRBV6-5 | - | CASSVGMTLTYEQYF | TGTGCCAGCAGTGTAGGGATGACCCTAACCTACGAGCAGTACTTC
- | TRBJ2-7 | TRBV6-1 | - | CASSDRLREQYF | TGTGCCAGCTCAGACAGGTTGAGGGAGCAGTACTTC
- | TRBJ1-1 | TRBV11-2 | - | CASSTQENTEAFF | TGTGCCAGCAGCACACAGGAGAACACTGAAGCTTTCTTT
- | TRBJ2-2 | TRBV5-1 | - | CASSRKGSGSTGELFF | TGCGCCAGCAGCCGTAAAGGGTCGGGCAGCACCGGGGAGCTGTTTTTT
few | TRBJ2-5 | TRBV27 | - | CASSLQGKETQYF | TGTGCCAGCAGTTTACAGGGAAAAGAGACCCAGTACTTC
few | TRBJ1-4 | TRBV18 | - | CASSLSSLNEKLFF | TGTGCCAGCTCCTTAAGTTCTTTGAATGAAAAACTGTTTTTT
once | TRBJ1-5 | TRBV5-1 | - | CASSSVGGNQPQHF | TGCGCCAGCAGCTCGGTCGGCGGCAATCAGCCCCAGCATTTT
many | TRBJ2-2 | TRBV7-2 | TRBD2 | CASSPTSGRSTGELFF | TGTGCCAGCAGCCCCACTAGCGGGAGGAGCACCGGGGAGCTGTTTTTT
once | TRBJ2-1 | TRBV9 | TRBD2 | CASSVDPGGEYSYNEQFF | TGTGCCAGCAGCGTAGATCCCGGGGGGGAATACTCCTACAATGAGCAGTTCTTC
few | TRBJ2-2 | TRBV28 | TRBD2 | CASSRPGVGGPNTGELFF | TGTGCCAGCAGCCGACCCGGGGTGGGAGGGCCGAACACCGGGGAGCTGTTTTTT
- | TRBJ1-1 | TRBV5-4 | - | CASSPARGGAFF | TGTGCCAGCAGCCCGGCACGGGGGGGGGCTTTCTTT
- | TRBJ2-5 | TRBV2 | - | CASLNPRQGGQETQYF | TGTGCCAGCCTCAACCCCCGCCAGGGAGGCCAAGAGACCCAGTACTTC
- | TRBJ2-2 | TRBV29-1 | - | CSVEGEGRNTGELFF | TGCAGCGTGGAAGGCGAGGGCCGGAACACCGGGGAGCTGTTTTTT
few | TRBJ2-1 | TRBV29-1 | TRBD2 | CSVAGGQGEQFF | TGCAGCGTTGCGGGGGGGCAGGGTGAGCAGTTCTTC
few | TRBJ1-4 | TRBV7-9 | - | CASSEGTTGEKLFF | TGTGCCAGCAGCGAGGGGACAACCGGTGAAAAACTGTTTTTT
- | TRBJ2-7 | TRBV5-6 | TRBD1 | CASSLLGTGTYEQYF | TGTGCCAGCAGCCTTTTAGGGACAGGGACCTACGAGCAGTACTTC
- | TRBJ1-1 | TRBV29-1 | - | CSVQGQTEAFF | TGCAGCGTCCAAGGACAGACTGAAGCTTTCTTT
few | TRBJ1-5 | TRBV19 | TRBD1 | CASRGQGNQPQHF | TGTGCCAGTAGAGGACAGGGAAATCAGCCCCAGCATTTT
once | TRBJ2-7 | TRBV9 | - | CASSVGPTPPYEQYF | TGTGCCAGCAGCGTAGGCCCCACTCCCCCCTACGAGCAGTACTTC
- | TRBJ1-5 | TRBV7-9 | TRBD1 | CASSWVQGASSQPQHF | TGTGCCAGCAGCTGGGTACAGGGGGCGTCTAGTCAGCCCCAGCATTTT